Listed below are T cell receptor beta chains from one sample, sequenced in a study of early T cells in non-severe SARS-CoV-2 infection. One entry per CDR3 protein results from TCRdb running MiXCR on the 5' RACE reads. The sample lists 25,000 to 35,000 distinct CDR3 sequences; 5% to 7% were seen once. The sequencing sample was made of whole blood. The receptors derive from an adult who was a healthcare worker with PCR-confirmed SARS-CoV-2 infection or an uninfected control (not recorded which). Each CDR3 is given with its conserved first and last residue. D genes are given only for firm matches. Clone size is shown for a subset of rows, as once, few, many or a class of expanded clone.

>.|.|14|TRBV5-6|TRBJ1-2
CASSAGHGGLGYTF
TGTGCCAGCAGCGCGGGACACGGTGGTCTGGGCTACACCTTC
>.|.|12|TRBV12-5|TRBJ1-1
CASGFGSQRAFF
TGTGCTAGTGGTTTCGGGTCTCAGAGGGCTTTCTTT
>.|.|14|TRBV7-8|TRBJ2-7
CASSPRRSAYEQYF
TGTGCCAGCAGCCCCCGAAGGAGTGCCTACGAGCAGTACTTC
>many|.|13|TRBV2|TRBJ2-2
CASSDDYTGELFF
TGTGCCAGCAGTGACGACTACACCGGGGAGCTGTTTTTT
>many|TRBD1|14|TRBV12-3/TRBV12-4|TRBJ1-1
CASSWTGRATEAFF
TGTGCCAGCAGCTGGACAGGTCGCGCCACTGAAGCTTTCTTT
>few|.|12|TRBV20-1|TRBJ2-7
CSARDEAHEQYF
TGCAGTGCTAGAGATGAGGCCCACGAGCAGTACTTC
>many|TRBD2|15|TRBV7-6|TRBJ2-1
CASSSPLAGWNEQFF
TGTGCCAGCAGCTCCCCGCTAGCGGGATGGAATGAGCAGTTCTTC
>many|.|15|TRBV18|TRBJ2-5
CASSPFDSPQETQYF
TGTGCCAGCTCACCCTTTGACTCGCCGCAAGAGACCCAGTACTTC
>many|.|13|TRBV7-2|TRBJ2-6
CASMLSGANVLTF
TGTGCCAGCATGCTCTCTGGGGCCAACGTCCTGACTTTC
>few|TRBD2|15|TRBV7-2|TRBJ2-3
CASSFQRGALGTQYF
TGTGCCAGCAGCTTCCAGCGGGGGGCCCTAGGTACGCAGTATTTT
>.|TRBD2|14|TRBV6-2/TRBV6-3|TRBJ2-7
CASHTPGLVYEQYF
TGTGCCAGCCATACCCCCGGACTAGTCTACGAGCAGTACTTC
>.|.|15|TRBV5-8|TRBJ2-5
CASSFGGFGRETQYF
TGTGCCAGCAGCTTTGGCGGGTTTGGGCGGGAGACCCAGTACTTC
>few|TRBD1|16|TRBV2|TRBJ1-4
CASSESPGQLDEKLFF
TGTGCCAGCAGTGAAAGTCCGGGACAGTTGGATGAAAAACTGTTTTTT
>.|TRBD2|17|TRBV6-6|TRBJ2-3
CASSYRASGTFTDTQYF
TGTGCCAGCAGTTACAGGGCTAGCGGGACCTTCACAGATACGCAGTATTTT
>many|TRBD1|12|TRBV28|TRBJ2-7
CASNTQGNEQYF
TGTGCCAGCAATACACAGGGGAATGAGCAGTACTTC
>many|.|12|TRBV18|TRBJ1-5
CASSWGDQPQHF
TGTGCCAGCTCATGGGGAGATCAGCCCCAGCATTTT
>many|.|14|TRBV7-9|TRBJ2-3
CASSPSGPRPTQYF
TGTGCCAGCAGCCCATCCGGACCGCGCCCTACGCAGTATTTT
>few|.|15|TRBV6-2/TRBV6-3|TRBJ2-7
CASSYLSTAVYEQYF
TGTGCCAGCAGTTACTTGTCGACAGCCGTTTACGAGCAGTACTTC
>many|TRBD1|15|TRBV7-8|TRBJ1-2
CASSVGQSANYGYTF
TGTGCCAGCAGCGTGGGACAGTCAGCTAACTATGGCTACACCTTC
>few|TRBD1|15|TRBV20-1|TRBJ2-3
CSVLQGEGATDTQYF
TGCAGTGTCCTCCAGGGGGAAGGGGCCACAGATACGCAGTATTTT
>many|.|13|TRBV7-6|TRBJ1-1
CASSLEGNTEAFF
TGTGCCAGCAGCTTAGAGGGAAACACTGAAGCTTTCTTT
>few|TRBD1|13|TRBV3-1|TRBJ1-1
CASSRDRVSEAFF
TGTGCCAGCAGCCGTGACAGGGTTTCCGAAGCTTTCTTT
>many|TRBD1|16|TRBV30|TRBJ1-1
CAWNVVHTGVNTEAFF
TGTGCCTGGAATGTGGTTCATACAGGGGTGAACACTGAAGCTTTCTTT
>many|TRBD1|16|TRBV7-8|TRBJ2-1
CASRPGQGASYNEQFF
TGTGCCAGCAGACCAGGACAGGGGGCTTCCTACAATGAGCAGTTCTTC
>many|.|14|TRBV6-6|TRBJ1-4
CASSPYDMEEKLFF
TGTGCCAGCAGTCCTTACGACATGGAGGAAAAACTGTTTTTT
>few|.|14|TRBV5-1|TRBJ1-4
CASSFGGANEKLFF
TGCGCCAGCAGCTTTGGGGGCGCTAATGAAAAACTGTTTTTT
>many|.|17|TRBV21-1|TRBJ2-1
CASSRGTRESRTREQFF
TGTGCCAGCAGCAGGGGGACCCGGGAGAGTAGGACTAGGGAGCAGTTCTTC
>many|.|12|TRBV7-2|TRBJ2-7
CASSLGEYEQYF
TGTGCCAGCAGCTTAGGTGAATACGAGCAGTACTTC
>many|.|14|TRBV7-9|TRBJ2-5
CASSLPSYQETQYF
TGTGCCAGCAGCTTACCCTCGTACCAAGAGACCCAGTACTTC
>many|.|11|TRBV12-5|TRBJ1-2
CASGLAHGYTF
TGTGCTAGTGGTTTGGCCCATGGCTACACCTTC
>many|.|16|TRBV5-1|TRBJ2-2
CASSSQGGRRTGELFF
TGCGCCAGCAGCTCCCAGGGGGGCCGGAGGACCGGGGAGCTGTTTTTT
>.|TRBD2|14|TRBV7-2|TRBJ2-3
CASSQRGGLDTQYF
TGTGCCAGCAGCCAGCGGGGGGGGTTAGATACGCAGTATTTT
>many|.|17|TRBV7-6|TRBJ2-7
CASSLVRRLRGAYEQYF
TGTGCCAGCAGCTTAGTTCGTAGACTCAGGGGGGCCTACGAGCAGTACTTC
>few|TRBD2|15|TRBV10-2|TRBJ2-1
CASSAEREVYNEQFF
TGCGCCAGCAGTGCCGAGCGGGAGGTCTACAATGAGCAGTTCTTC
>many|TRBD1|17|TRBV7-9|TRBJ1-1
CASSPGTGKSKNTEAFF
TGTGCCAGCAGCCCCGGGACAGGAAAAAGCAAGAACACTGAAGCTTTCTTT
>few|TRBD2|14|TRBV12-3/TRBV12-4|TRBJ2-5
CASSSGLGKETQYF
TGTGCCAGCAGTTCGGGACTAGGGAAAGAGACCCAGTACTTC
>many|.|15|TRBV2|TRBJ1-1
CASSYLTGLNTEAFF
TGTGCCAGCAGTTATTTGACAGGTTTGAACACTGAAGCTTTCTTT
>.|.|14|TRBV7-8|TRBJ2-1
CASSPDPSYNEQFF
TGTGCCAGCAGTCCGGACCCCTCCTACAATGAGCAGTTCTTC
>.|TRBD2|14|TRBV2|TRBJ2-5
CASSIAGGQETQYF
TGTGCCAGCAGCATAGCGGGGGGGCAAGAGACCCAGTACTTC
>few|TRBD2|14|TRBV12-3/TRBV12-4|TRBJ2-1
CASRPQLAGEEQFF
TGTGCCAGCAGGCCCCAACTAGCGGGAGAGGAGCAGTTCTTC
>many|TRBD1|16|TRBV5-5|TRBJ2-3
CASSFSRDRGPDTQYF
TGTGCCAGCAGCTTTTCCCGGGACAGGGGGCCAGATACGCAGTATTTT
>medium-sized|TRBD1|14|TRBV7-8|TRBJ1-2
CASSPGQGVYGYTF
TGTGCCAGCAGCCCGGGACAGGGGGTCTATGGCTACACCTTC
>few|TRBD1|14|TRBV12-3/TRBV12-4|TRBJ2-3
CASSPGQGTDTQYF
TGTGCCAGCAGTCCGGGACAGGGTACGGATACGCAGTATTTT